One sample yielded the 12 T cell receptor beta chains listed below, sequenced in a study of regulatory T cells in long-lasting Graves disease. Regarding time point: newly diagnosed GD, antithyroid drugs for less than 3 months. Construction of the TCR library relied on RNA isolated from PBMCs. Arm-PCR of CDR3 regions and iRepertoire HTBI primers were the basis on which TCR beta libraries were built. TCRdb re-derived calls from the multiplex PCR reads in MiXCR, one entry per CDR3 protein. The sample holds some 460,000 distinct CDR3 sequences; 15% to 20% are singletons and the top ten take 12%. The sample also formed part of further work on T cells in Graves' hyperthyroidism and ophthalmopathy.

Specimen: peripheral blood mononuclear cells (PBMCs), collected at new diagnosis, from a patient treated with antithyroid drugs. Source of these receptors: a man aged 35 to 55 with Graves disease.

In regard to this clonotype: A far larger clone is just one base off, so this is likely a read error. In nucleotides, the CDR3 is TGTGCCAGCAGCAGACCAGGGTACAATGAGCAGTTCTTC. Amino acids: CASSRPGYNEQFF. This chain connects TRBV6-1 to TRBJ2-5; TRBD1 might be the D (5 bases). Judging by the DNA end, TRBJ2-1 fits better; the J call may be wrong. CDR1 and CDR2 (germline): MNHNS, SASEGT. CDR3 size: 13 residues.

About this clonotype: Germline and junction disagree at one end, which may indicate a read error. This rearrangement joins TRBV11-2 to TRBJ2-2; D gene uncertain. Germline V gene lookup returns CDR1 SGHAT and CDR2 FQNNGV. CDR3 length: 14 amino acids. CDR3 protein: CACSHTLGTGELFF. CDR3 bases: TGTGCCTGCAGCCATACTTTGGGCACCGGGGAGCTGTTTTTT.

The chain recombines TRBV20-1 with TRBJ2-7, with 15 bases that match TRBD2. The CDR3 is made up of 17 amino acids. Germline values: CDR1 DFQATT, CDR2 SNEGSKA (reference sequence). J gave up 0 bases and V 5 bases, and 8 bases lay outside the gene matches. The CDR3 is CSARTSGRAGGSYEQYF. CDR3 nucleotide sequence: TGCAGTGCTCGGACTAGCGGGAGGGCCGGGGGCTCCTACGAGCAGTACTTC.

This clonotype was counted many times. The rearrangement uses TRBV12-3 or TRBV12-4 and TRBJ1-1, with D possibly being TRBD1 (5 bases). CDR3 size: 14 residues. The ends were cut back, 3 bases at V and 4 bases at J, with 12 bases in the middle. The CDR3 loop reads CASSFRGVITEAFF. The CDR3 DNA follows: TGTGCCAGCAGTTTCCGAGGGGTAATCACTGAAGCTTTCTTT.

The V and J genes are TRBV6-2 or TRBV6-3 and TRBJ2-1; TRBD2 matches at 9 bases. The CDR3 is made up of 15 amino acids. Germline V gives CDR1 MNHEY, CDR2 SVGEGT. Trimming at V came to 6 bases and at J to 5 bases, leaving 8 bases not matched to a gene. CDR3 bases: TGTGCCAGCAGAAGAGTTGCGGGGGGGGACAATGAGCAGTTCTTC. Translating gives CASRRVAGGDNEQFF.

V usage is TRBV5-1 and J usage is TRBJ2-1; D remains ambiguous. The germline gives CDR1 SGHRS, CDR2 YFSETQ. This CDR3 spans 17 amino acids. Deletions cut 4 bases from V and 1 base from J, with 18 bases between. DNA for the CDR3: TGCGCCAGCAGCGGCCAAGATGGTTTTGTTTCCTACAATGAGCAGTTCTTC. Amino acids: CASSGQDGFVSYNEQFF.

This clonotype was seen many times. V is TRBV27 and J is TRBJ2-1; 7 bases match TRBD1. This CDR3 has 15 residues. Trimming removed 5 bases from V and 5 bases from J; junction bases left unmatched: 9. Germline-derived CDR1 and CDR2 are MNHEY and SMNVEV (reference sequence). The CDR3 sequence is CASSTGTAPDNEQFF. The CDR3, as DNA: TGTGCCAGCAGTACCGGGACAGCACCCGACAATGAGCAGTTCTTC.

This clonotype was observed many times. The V and J genes are TRBV2 and TRBJ1-1; no reliable D call. Per germline, CDR1 SNHLY and CDR2 FYNNEI. CDR3 size: 14 residues. V lost 2 bases and J 4 bases, leaving 11 bases between the germline ends. The CDR3 here is CASSESGGSTEAFF. DNA for the CDR3: TGTGCCAGCAGTGAATCGGGAGGGAGCACTGAAGCTTTCTTT.

The CDR3 sequence is CASGSASGSYEQYF. The DNA for the CDR3 is TGTGCTAGTGGTTCAGCTAGCGGCTCCTACGAGCAGTACTTC. The chain is built from TRBV12-5 and TRBJ2-7, with 7 bases aligning to TRBD2. Germline lookup yields CDR1 LGHNT and CDR2 FRNRAP. Trimming cost V 4 bases and J 0 bases; bases outside gene matches: 3. The CDR3 is made up of 14 amino acids.

This clonotype has ten or more counts. V and J are TRBV30 and TRBJ2-3; D is possibly TRBD1 (6 bases). This CDR3 is built from 15 residues. V was cut by 0 bases and J by 2 bases, with 12 bases left in between. Germline CDR1 reads GTSNPN; CDR2 reads SVGIG (reference sequence). CDR3 sequence (DNA): TGTGCCTGGAGTGTAACAGGGACCCACACAGATACGCAGTATTTT. Protein sequence: CAWSVTGTHTDTQYF. Based on the CDR3 plus reference TRBV30 and TRBJ2-3, the full variable domain is SQTIHQWPATLVQPVGSPLSLECTVEGTSNPNLYWYRQAAGRGLQLLFYSVGIGQISSEVPQNLSASRPQDRQFILSSKKLLLSDSGFYLCAWSVTGTHTDTQYFGPGTRLTVL.

This clonotype was picked up many times. The V and J genes are TRBV10-3 and TRBJ2-1; 7 bases fit TRBD1. Germline CDR1 ENHRY, CDR2 SYGVKD. V shed 2 bases and J 5 bases; nucleotides not matched to a gene: 12. The CDR3 is made up of 17 amino acids. CDR3 sequence (DNA): TGTGCCATCAGTGAGCGGGGACAGAGCACTTCCAACAATGAGCAGTTCTTC. Amino acids: CAISERGQSTSNNEQFF.

There are many counts of this clonotype. The CDR3 reads CASSLEVARPNYNSPLHF. As DNA, the CDR3 is TGTGCCAGCAGCTTAGAAGTCGCCAGGCCGAATTATAATTCACCCCTCCACTTT. V is TRBV7-9 and J is TRBJ1-6, with D uncertain. The CDR3 has 18 residues. Germline V gene lookup returns CDR1 SEHNR and CDR2 FQNEAQ (reference sequence). V was shortened by 1 base and J by 4 bases, with 17 bases between the two germline ends.